This T cell receptor beta chain derives from a study of shared clonotypes between healthy human individuals (dated by TCRdb to between 2020 and 2021). Regarding the complete study: A few men and two women, aged 18 to 49 years, made up the cohort. The study deeply sequenced blood TCR repertoires of about 5 healthy adults to estimate repertoire size and the extent of clonotype sharing between individuals. Libraries were prepared and TCR repertoires were sequenced by different laboratories using diverse techniques, in order to increase sequencing depth and limit assay-specific biases. Leukapheresis yielded between about 0.85 and 9.5 billion PBMCs per donor. For each donor, three plates each were used for CD4 naive and CD4 memory, two plates were used for CD8 naive, and one plate was used for CD8 memory.

Concerning this clone: Which antigen it targets is not known. Per-base qualities were not stored, and no clone one base away is much larger.

TCR CDR3 regions were amplified from genomic DNA by multiplex PCR using the deep immunoSEQ assay. Extracted genomic DNA from each cell subset was distributed evenly across all wells of several immunoSEQ 96-well plates, and each plate was treated as a replicate. Each replicate PCR for sorted subsets received approximately 200 ng genomic DNA, equal to roughly 33,000 T cell genomes. Purified libraries were quantified with a Qubit 3.0 fluorometer, sized on a Bioanalyzer 2100, and re-quantified with the KAPA Library Quantification kit. A separate single-read 150-cycle Illumina NextSeq 550 flow cell was used to sequence each immunoSEQ 96-well plate. On the study's bioinformatics: Because the immunoSEQ output held only junctional sequences and lacked quality scores, the filtering could not match the filtering applied to full-length reads. To assign V/J genes and CDR3, sequences were annotated using PyIR, a Python wrapper for IgBLAST v1.9, with IMGT germline references. Any read was removed if the V/J assignment was weak (E-value above 1e-6), the CDR3 was missing, or the read contained stop codons, out-of-frame junctions, or ambiguous translated residues. V3J clonotypes were defined as sequences sharing an identical inferred V gene, J gene, and CDR3 amino acid sequence. Percentage overlap between repertoires was calculated by dividing the number of shared unique clonotypes by the size of the smaller repertoire. Repertoire richness was assessed with RTK rarefaction, the Chao1 estimator, and Recon v2.1 estimates of unobserved clonotypes. OLGA was used to compute generation probabilities for all TCRbeta clonotypes that the gDNA method yielded from a handful of donors. TCRdb mirrors the immuneACCESS table, restricted to in-frame sequences. Some clones are absent from its copies; in checked studies, under half trace to an unresolved V gene, and the reason for the others is unknown. That table is the source of V, J and clone size, and D and trimming were worked out from the DNA. In this sample the table shows 2 million or so clones, 85% to 95% of which occur a single time. The ten top clones hold 0.1% to 0.15% of the sample.

The donors were healthy, HIV-negative adults with no recently reported acute infections or vaccinations. All donors were Caucasian adults living in Nashville, Tennessee, USA. Magnetic negative selection was used to enrich CD4+ T cells, after which naive cells were positively selected on CD45RA and the negative fraction became the memory subset. After blood collection by leukapheresis, PBMCs were isolated using Ficoll-Histopaque density gradient centrifugation and then cryopreserved in the vapor phase of liquid nitrogen. Analytical flow cytometry was used to check the purity and quantity of each magnetically sorted T cell population. Each sorted fraction had its genomic DNA isolated and then quantified by UV absorbance on a Nanodrop 2000c. Study-level results and caveats: When several donors were compared, the shared fraction of clonotypes was around 5% for naive CD4, roughly 3.3% for naive CD8, more than 2% for memory CD4, and 0.3% to 0.5% for memory CD8. Sampling was restricted to blood, and TCR repertoires in tissue are likely to differ from TCR repertoires in blood. Larger estimated clonotype richness was generally found for naive subsets than for memory subsets. Compared with non-shared clonotypes, the clonotypes found in all four sorted-subset donors had higher generation probabilities. The genetic and exposure-history diversity represented was limited by the small number of donors. Even with the large sequencing depth, rarefaction of the sorted-subset datasets indicated that sequencing was incomplete. Pairwise subsampling indicated that sequencing depth was expected to affect the degree of clonotype sharing among donors.

Compared with germline, V lacks 5 bases and J lacks 3 bases; bases without a gene match: 9. CDR1 and CDR2 are read off the germline V gene (reference sequence) as LNHDA and SQIVND. The CDR3 covers 15 residues, taking in both the cysteine and the phenylalanine. Kept here is only the CDR3 DNA, which spans 45 bases and is read in frame from base 1. The TCR was taken from a man aged 18 to 29 in good health. Sequenced material: naive CD4+ T cells sorted from blood. Interpreted using the paper, the cell subset or site label stands for: CD45RA+ positively selected. This sequence uses TRBV19 and TRBJ2-7; TRBD2 agrees with 8 junctional bases. The CDR3 sequence is CASSFHSGADYEQYF. The base sequence is TGTGCCAGTAGTTTCCATAGCGGGGCTGACTACGAGCAGTACTTC.